This T cell receptor (beta chain) derives from a study of cytomegalovirus exposure and HLA in healthy donors (TCRdb year 2017). Regarding the research as a whole: An earlier analysis of some 620 of the donors reported approximately 280 Gb of sequence data and around 100 million unique TCR beta sequences obtained from some 200 million T cells. An early release that covered about 600 HLA-typed donors contained approximately 300 gigabases of sequencing data and around 80 million unique TCR sequences. Of the 300 to 500 genotyped donors, 75% to 85% were placed in the genetic ancestry cluster associated with self-reported Caucasian donors. The study aimed to test whether cataloging public T cell receptors could reveal signatures of past pathogen exposure. The T cell repertoires of several hundred subjects were profiled by immunosequencing and related to cytomegalovirus serostatus. Along with the approximately 650-subject first cohort, a separate validation cohort of over a hundred different subjects was used. To predict cytomegalovirus infection status, the study brought together high-throughput TCR immunosequencing, statistical association of individual TCRs with disease status, and machine learning. In a later analysis, previously published TCR beta repertoires from several hundred donors were re-analyzed and high-resolution HLA genotyping was added so that TCR occurrence patterns could be studied. The later analysis used no new phenotypic data to find candidate immune exposures, relying instead on TCR beta sequences and their occurrence across donors. An earlier analysis of some 500 of the donors used high-throughput TCR beta sequencing to judge whether each TCR beta V gene segment behaved as functional or pseudogenic. Donor age, sex, ethnicity and CMV serostatus were collected together with the repertoire data. Genome-wide SNP genotypes for about 65% of the roughly 670 donors were used in a later genetic analysis, which treated that subset as a discovery cohort. Every repertoire in the discovery cohort had been generated on one and the same sequencing platform. Class I and class II HLA loci were covered by the typing at four-digit resolution. The number of donors typed differed by locus, with about 629-640 for A, B, C, DRB1 and DQB1, around 500 for DQA1, 606 for DPA1, and under 490 for DPB1. Because of strong linkage in the cohort, four or five DR-DQ haplotypes were treated as single units for association and clustering. On average, around 230,000 unique TCR beta nucleotide sequences were sequenced per donor among some 430 genotyped donors of the cohort, with roughly a sixth of those sequences being non-productive.

In total, over 600 healthy bone marrow donors made up the cohort. Cohort members were all nominally healthy when sampled, although unrecorded immune exposures were likely present. The donor was CMV seronegative and belonged to the group of 352 seronegative cohort members. A peripheral blood sample was provided by each donor, and peripheral blood mononuclear cells were used for TCR beta sequencing. Genomic DNA was extracted from the blood cell samples with the Qiagen DNeasy Blood Extraction Kit. Of note for this clone: There is no known antigen for this receptor. No base quality information exists; no much larger clone differs at one position.

Study-wide findings and limitations: The study gave a list of over 150 TCR beta chains associated with cytomegalovirus. A further reported finding was that TCR beta sequences accurately predicted the HLA-A and HLA-B alleles for most subjects in the first cohort. According to a later analysis, most CMV-associated TCR beta chains appeared to be HLA-restricted, and the HLA associations seemed to be driven largely by CMV exposure. In a later analysis, TCR association rates were found to vary across HLA loci, with the most associated TCRs seen for DRB1 alleles and the fewest for HLA-C alleles. For the cohort, immune exposure information was limited to CMV serostatus. In a later analysis, HLA-associated TCR beta chains were found to be more clonally expanded and to have lower generation probabilities than equally common non-associated chains. HLA typing was unavailable for some donors at each locus, so association tests used only the typed subset. Because the 87-base-pair reads could not distinguish some IMGT-functional V segments, including TRBV6-2 and TRBV6-3, those segments were excluded. In a later analysis, more than 15,000 TCR beta sequences were associated with specific HLA alleles at a false discovery rate of 0.05. Approximately 16 rarely observed V segments, including chromosome 9 orphons, were excluded from the earlier analysis of some 590 of the donors because counts were too low. When HLA alleles, especially DR and DQ, strongly co-occurred, TCR associations were difficult to assign to individual alleles. The cohort was sequenced for TCR beta chains only, and without alpha or paired-chain data the features that could be detected were limited. Three of the identified cytomegalovirus-associated TCR beta chains were confirmed in vitro to be specific for cytomegalovirus antigens. Cytomegalovirus status was reported to be diagnosed by the classifier with high specificity and sensitivity in both the original and validation cohorts. Correlated functional status among segregating V segments might be attributable to linkage disequilibrium, but an unknown experimental factor could not be ruled out. According to a later genetic analysis, donors in an Asian-associated ancestry cluster had fewer N-insertions in productive TCRs than the roughly 670-donor mean. Most TCR sequences were observed very rarely across donors, whereas some public TCRs were present in many individuals. An earlier analysis of several hundred of the donors showed that most TCR beta V segments appeared in productive rearrangements either about 87% or about 30% of the time, which broadly matched IMGT annotations. The authors suggested that the approach could potentially be generalized to other disease states and immunological phenotypes. Sequencing depth was assumed to be roughly uniform across donors in the presence/absence analyses, though that assumption may not hold. An association between a missense DCLRE1C variant and V-gene and J-gene trimming of TCR beta chains was found in a later genetic analysis and replicated in an independent cohort. Several of the top co-occurrence clusters appeared to be linked to parvovirus B19, influenza, CMV and Epstein-Barr virus, according to a later analysis. The sequencing pipeline was judged likely to have produced a cluster of highly shared sequence variants as a technical artifact.

The library came from the immunoSEQ multiplex PCR assay. For the multiplex PCR, a mixture combining 60 forward primers for TCR Vbeta segments and 13 reverse primers for TCR Jbeta segments was used. Amplification of the CDR3 region of rearranged TCR beta genes was performed with a multiplex PCR assay on genomic DNA. The amplified TCR beta libraries were sequenced on the Illumina HiSeq System as 87-base-pair reads. In the authors' own workflow: A later analysis counted approximately 84 million unique TCR beta chains across the 690 or so repertoires, and some 11 million of these chains were shared by at least two donors. Raw reads were error-corrected and collapsed into unique sequences with a nearest-neighbor algorithm that merged closely related sequences to remove PCR and sequencing errors. V, D and J gene segments were assigned by aligning CDR3 sequences to IMGT reference sequences. For a sequence to be retained, at least a six-nucleotide match to both a V gene segment and a J gene segment was required. Rearrangements were classified as productive when the CDR3 lacked stop codons and remained in frame with V and J, and all other rearrangements were classified as non-productive. Following IMGT convention, CDR3 was defined as the stretch from the second conserved V-encoded cysteine up to the conserved J-encoded phenylalanine. Sequences without an unambiguous match to a single V gene segment were excluded from the earlier analysis of a few hundred of the donors. In an earlier analysis of 587 of the donors, a V segment was called functional when productive rearrangements were above 56.7%, and segregating when the standard deviation between donors exceeded 5%. A statistical classification framework was built for diagnosing cytomegalovirus status from the catalog of TCR beta chain sequences. A later analysis assigned V and J genes by comparing TCR nucleotide sequences with IMGT/GENE-DB human TR gene sequences. In a later analysis, CDR3 sequences and most-parsimonious VDJ recombination scenarios were assigned using the TCRdist pipeline. A later analysis defined each TCR beta chain by its CDR3 amino acid sequence plus V-gene family, and excluded reads lacking a unique V-gene family. In a later analysis, approximately 640 highly shared, low-generation-probability nucleotide sequences were removed to address suspected cross-contamination and a sequencing artifact. A later analysis calculated a clonal expansion index for each public chain from normalized within-repertoire ranks of inferred template counts. In a later analysis, generation probabilities were computed using a VDJ recombination model fitted to out-of-frame rearrangements, and the results were checked against IGoR. In a later analysis, TCR-TCR, TCR-HLA and TCR-CMV co-occurrence was scored with hypergeometric tests, and a repertoire-size bias correction was applied to TCR pairs. False discovery rates were estimated in a later analysis by permuting HLA or CMV assignments 20 times. A later analysis grouped co-occurring TCRs with DBSCAN, adding TCRdist sequence similarity when clustering within HLA-allele-positive subsets. For co-occurrence clustering, repertoires with fewer than 30,000 or more than 120,000 public chains were excluded, along with a handful of repertoires with anomalous nucleotide sharing. Sourced from immuneACCESS, this table was stored by TCRdb with only in-frame sequences that have V and J called. A share of the clones is absent; for the studies checked, an unresolved V gene accounts for under half, and the remainder has no known explanation. V and J calls and clone size are copied from that table; D and trimming were computed from the DNA. The sample contains about 35,000 clones, 85% to 95% of them found a single time. The ten largest clones take up approximately 2.5% of the sample.

The V and J ends are trimmed by 3 bases and 7 bases, leaving 13 bases between them. The CDR3 measures 14 amino acids from cysteine to phenylalanine. Solely the CDR3 DNA is kept, with 42 bases framed from the first base. CDR1 MDHEN and CDR2 SYDVKM are derived from the germline V gene. The chain employs TRBV28 and TRBJ1-5, with the identity of the D gene unclear. Sequenced input: PBMCs. This TCR was sampled from a woman aged 18-29 years in good health and CMV-seronegative. The DNA sequence is as follows: TGTGCCAGCAGTTTTACGGCGGAACGGCAGCCCCAGCATTTT. It translates to CASSFTAERQPQHF. Reference TRBV28 and TRBJ1-5 genes cover what lies past the CDR3, so the full variable domain is DVKVTQSSRYLVKRTGEKVFLECVQDMDHENMFWYRQDPGLGLRLIYFSYDVKMKEKGDIPEGYSVSREKKERFSLILESASTNQTSMYLCASSFTAERQPQHFGDGTRLSIL.